This T cell receptor (beta chain) was documented in a study of cytomegalovirus exposure and HLA in healthy donors. PCR employed 60 Vbeta and 13 Jbeta primers. Under the authors' procedure: A later analysis tallied some 80 million unique TCR beta chains, about 12 million of them shared. This table comes from immunoSEQ multiplex PCR, and its TCRdb copy is limited to in-frame clones, with some not included. That table is the source of V, J and clone size, and D and trimming were worked out from the DNA. The table records approximately 120,000 clones, about 80% of them present only once. Trimming took off 1 base at V and 2 bases at J, with 8 bases between the two ends. CDR1 and CDR2 from the germline V gene are MNHNS and SASEGT. The CDR3 extends over 14 amino acids.

The source is a man between 40 and 49 years old in good health and CMV-seronegative. Specimen: PBMCs. The chain uses TRBV6-1 and TRBJ1-2; D unclear. CDR3 in amino acids: CASSEERGNYGYTF. For the CDR3, the DNA is TGTGCCAGCAGTGAAGAGCGTGGGAACTATGGCTACACCTTC.